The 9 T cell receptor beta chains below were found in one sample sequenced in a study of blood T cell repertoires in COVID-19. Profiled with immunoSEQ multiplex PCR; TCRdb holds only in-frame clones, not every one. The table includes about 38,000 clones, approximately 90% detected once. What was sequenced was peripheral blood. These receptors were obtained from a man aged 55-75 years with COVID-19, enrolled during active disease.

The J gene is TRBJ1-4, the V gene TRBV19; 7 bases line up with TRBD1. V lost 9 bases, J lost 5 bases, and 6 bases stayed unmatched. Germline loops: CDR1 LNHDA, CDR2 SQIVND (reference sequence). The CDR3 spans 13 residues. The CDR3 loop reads CASRTGLNEKLFF. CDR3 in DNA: TGTGCCAGCCGGACAGGCCTAAATGAAAAACTGTTTTTT.

CDR3 loop: CASSPSPGPAYEQYF. The DNA of the CDR3 is TGTGCCAGCAGCCCCTCGCCAGGGCCGGCCTACGAGCAGTACTTC. The V gene is TRBV9, the J gene TRBJ2-7, with D possibly TRBD1 on 5 matching bases. Trimming removed 4 bases from V and 2 bases from J, with 16 bases in between. Germline assignment: CDR1 SGDLS and CDR2 YYNGEE. The CDR3 length is 15 residues. The full variable domain, in which reference TRBV9 and TRBJ2-7 provide the parts outside the CDR3, is DSGVTQTPKHLITATGQRVTLRCSPRSGDLSVYWYQQSLDQGLQFLIQYYNGEERAKGNILERFSAQQFPDLHSELNLSSLELGDSALYFCASSPSPGPAYEQYFGPGTRLTVT.

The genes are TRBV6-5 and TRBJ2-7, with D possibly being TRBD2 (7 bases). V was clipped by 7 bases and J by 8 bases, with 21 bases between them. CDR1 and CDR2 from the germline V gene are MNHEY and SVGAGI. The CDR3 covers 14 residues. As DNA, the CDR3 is TGTGCCAGCAAAGAGCGGGACACGGCCCCCAAGCAGTACTTC. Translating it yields CASKERDTAPKQYF.

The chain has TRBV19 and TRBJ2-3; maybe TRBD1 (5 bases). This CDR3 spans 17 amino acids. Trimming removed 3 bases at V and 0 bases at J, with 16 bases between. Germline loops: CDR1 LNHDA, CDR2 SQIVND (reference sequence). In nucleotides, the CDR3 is TGTGCCAGTAGTATGCCGCCCACAAGGGGTAGCACAGATACGCAGTATTTT. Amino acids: CASSMPPTRGSTDTQYF.

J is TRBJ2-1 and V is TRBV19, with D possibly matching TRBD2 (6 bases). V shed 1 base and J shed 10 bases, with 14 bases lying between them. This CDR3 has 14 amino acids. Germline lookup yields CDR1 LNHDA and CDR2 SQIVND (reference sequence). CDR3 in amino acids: CASSIGGPAGEQFF. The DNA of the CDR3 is TGTGCCAGTAGTATAGGCGGCCCCGCGGGGGAGCAGTTCTTC.

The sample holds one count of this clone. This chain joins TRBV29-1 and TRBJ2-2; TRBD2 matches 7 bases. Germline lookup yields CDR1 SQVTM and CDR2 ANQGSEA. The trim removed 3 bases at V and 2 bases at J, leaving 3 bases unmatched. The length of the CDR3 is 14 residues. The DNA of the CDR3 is TGCAGCGTTGACAGCGGGATCAACACCGGGGAGCTGTTTTTT. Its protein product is CSVDSGINTGELFF.

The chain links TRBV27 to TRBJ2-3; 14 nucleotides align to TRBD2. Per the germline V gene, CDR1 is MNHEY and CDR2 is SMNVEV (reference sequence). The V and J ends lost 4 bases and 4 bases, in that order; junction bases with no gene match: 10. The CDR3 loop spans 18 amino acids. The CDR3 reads CASSSGLAGGRWSDTQYF. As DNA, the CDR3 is TGTGCCAGCAGTTCCGGACTAGCGGGAGGTCGGTGGTCAGATACGCAGTATTTT.

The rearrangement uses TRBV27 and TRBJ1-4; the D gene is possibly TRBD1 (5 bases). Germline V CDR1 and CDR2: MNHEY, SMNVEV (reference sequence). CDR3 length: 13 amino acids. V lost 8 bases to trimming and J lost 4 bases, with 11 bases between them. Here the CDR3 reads CASGGGVNEKLFF. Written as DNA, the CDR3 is TGTGCCAGCGGTGGGGGGGTTAATGAAAAACTGTTTTTT.

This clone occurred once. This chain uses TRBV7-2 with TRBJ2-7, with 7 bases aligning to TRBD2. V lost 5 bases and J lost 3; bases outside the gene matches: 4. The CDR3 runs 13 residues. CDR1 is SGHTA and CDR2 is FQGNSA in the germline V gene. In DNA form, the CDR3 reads TGTGCCAGCAGCCGACTAGCAGTCTACGAGCAGTACTTC. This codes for CASSRLAVYEQYF. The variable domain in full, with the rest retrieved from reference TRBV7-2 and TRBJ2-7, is GAGVSQSPSNKVTEKGKDVELRCDPISGHTALYWYRQSLGQGLEFLIYFQGNSAPDKSGLPSDRFSAERTGGSVSTLTIQRTQQEDSAVYLCASSRLAVYEQYFGPGTRLTVT.